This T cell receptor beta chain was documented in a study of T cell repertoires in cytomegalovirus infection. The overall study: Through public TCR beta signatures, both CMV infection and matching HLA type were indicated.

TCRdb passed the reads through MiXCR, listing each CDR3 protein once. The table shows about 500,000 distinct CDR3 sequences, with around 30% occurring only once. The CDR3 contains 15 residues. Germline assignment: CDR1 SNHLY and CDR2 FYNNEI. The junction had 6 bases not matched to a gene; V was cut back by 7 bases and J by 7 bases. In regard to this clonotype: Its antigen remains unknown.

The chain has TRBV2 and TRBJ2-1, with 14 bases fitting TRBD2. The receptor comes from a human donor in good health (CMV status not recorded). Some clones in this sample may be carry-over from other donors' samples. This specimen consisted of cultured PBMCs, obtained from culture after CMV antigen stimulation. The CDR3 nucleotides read TGTGCCAGCAACCTTGGACTAGCGGGAGGAAATGAGCAGTTCTTC. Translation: CASNLGLAGGNEQFF. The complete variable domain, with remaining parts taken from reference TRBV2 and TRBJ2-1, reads EPEVTQTPSHQVTQMGQEVILRCVPISNHLYFYWYRQILGQKVEFLVSFYNNEISEKSEIFDDQFSVERPDGSNFTLKIRSTKLEDSAMYFCASNLGLAGGNEQFFGPGTRLTVL.